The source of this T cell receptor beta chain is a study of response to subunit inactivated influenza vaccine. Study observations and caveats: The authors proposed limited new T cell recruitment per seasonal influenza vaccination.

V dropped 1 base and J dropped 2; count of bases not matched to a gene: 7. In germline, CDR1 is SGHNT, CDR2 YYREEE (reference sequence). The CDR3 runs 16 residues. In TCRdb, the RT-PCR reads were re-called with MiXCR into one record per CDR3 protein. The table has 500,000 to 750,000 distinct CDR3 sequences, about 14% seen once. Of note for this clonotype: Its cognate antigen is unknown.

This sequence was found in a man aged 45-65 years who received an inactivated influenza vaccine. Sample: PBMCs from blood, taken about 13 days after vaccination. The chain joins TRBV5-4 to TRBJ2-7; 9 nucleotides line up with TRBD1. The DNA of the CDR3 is TGTGCCAGCAGCTTGACAGGGGGCGGAATAACCTACGAGCAGTACTTC. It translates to CASSLTGGGITYEQYF.